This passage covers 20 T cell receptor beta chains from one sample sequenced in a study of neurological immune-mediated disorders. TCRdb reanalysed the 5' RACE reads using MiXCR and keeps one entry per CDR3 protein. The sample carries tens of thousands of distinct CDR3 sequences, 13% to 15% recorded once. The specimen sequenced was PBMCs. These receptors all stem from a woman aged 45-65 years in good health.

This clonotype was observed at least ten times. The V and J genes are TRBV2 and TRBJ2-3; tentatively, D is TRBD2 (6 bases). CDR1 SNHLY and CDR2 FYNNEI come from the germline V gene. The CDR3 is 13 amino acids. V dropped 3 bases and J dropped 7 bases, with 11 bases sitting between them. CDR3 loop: CASSDGSRYTQYF. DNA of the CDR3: TGTGCCAGCAGTGACGGGAGTAGGTATACGCAGTATTTT.

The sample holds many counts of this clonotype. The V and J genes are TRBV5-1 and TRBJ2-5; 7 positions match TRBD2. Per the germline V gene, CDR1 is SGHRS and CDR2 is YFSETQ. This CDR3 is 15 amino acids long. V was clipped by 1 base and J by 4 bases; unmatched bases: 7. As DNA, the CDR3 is TGCGCCAGCAGCTTGTTCGGGAGGTCCCCAGAGACCCAGTACTTC. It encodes CASSLFGRSPETQYF.

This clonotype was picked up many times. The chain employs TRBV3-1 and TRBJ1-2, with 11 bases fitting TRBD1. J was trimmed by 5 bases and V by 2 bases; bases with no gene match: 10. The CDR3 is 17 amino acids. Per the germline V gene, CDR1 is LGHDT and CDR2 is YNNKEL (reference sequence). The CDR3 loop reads CASSQKVWGQGEYGYTF. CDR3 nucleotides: TGTGCCAGCAGCCAAAAAGTTTGGGGACAGGGGGAGTATGGCTACACCTTC.

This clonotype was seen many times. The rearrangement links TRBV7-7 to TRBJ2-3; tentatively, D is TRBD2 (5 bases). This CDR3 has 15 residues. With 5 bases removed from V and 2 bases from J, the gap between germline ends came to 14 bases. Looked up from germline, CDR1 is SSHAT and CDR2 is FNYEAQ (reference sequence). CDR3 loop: CASSAGILVTDTQYF. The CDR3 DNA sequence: TGTGCCAGCAGCGCCGGGATCCTGGTCACAGATACGCAGTATTTT.

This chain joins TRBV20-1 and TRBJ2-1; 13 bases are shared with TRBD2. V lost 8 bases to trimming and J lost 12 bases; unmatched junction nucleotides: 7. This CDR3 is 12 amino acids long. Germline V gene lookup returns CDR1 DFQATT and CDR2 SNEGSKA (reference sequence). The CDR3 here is CSTRTSGGVQFF. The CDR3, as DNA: TGCAGTACCCGGACTAGCGGGGGCGTGCAGTTCTTC.

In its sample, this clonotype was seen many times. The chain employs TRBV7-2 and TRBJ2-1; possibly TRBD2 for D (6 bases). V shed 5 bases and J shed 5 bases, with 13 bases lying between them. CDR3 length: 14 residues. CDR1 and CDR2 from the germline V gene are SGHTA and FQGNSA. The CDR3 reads CASSMGRTNNEQFF. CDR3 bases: TGTGCCAGCAGCATGGGACGGACTAACAATGAGCAGTTCTTC.

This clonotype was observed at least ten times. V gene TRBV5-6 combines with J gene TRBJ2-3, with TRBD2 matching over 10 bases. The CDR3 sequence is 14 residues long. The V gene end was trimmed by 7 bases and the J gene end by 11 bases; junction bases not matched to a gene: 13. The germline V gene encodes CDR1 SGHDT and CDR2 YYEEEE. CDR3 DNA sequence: TGTGCCAGCTCGCGGACTAGCGGTCGAGGCGGGCAGTATTTT. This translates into CASSRTSGRGGQYF.

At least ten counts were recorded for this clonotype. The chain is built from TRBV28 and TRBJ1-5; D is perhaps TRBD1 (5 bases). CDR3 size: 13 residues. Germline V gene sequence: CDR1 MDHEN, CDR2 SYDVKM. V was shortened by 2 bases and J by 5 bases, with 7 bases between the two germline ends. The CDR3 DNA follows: TGTGCCAGCAGTTTAAGGGGCGATCAGCCCCAGCATTTT. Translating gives CASSLRGDQPQHF.

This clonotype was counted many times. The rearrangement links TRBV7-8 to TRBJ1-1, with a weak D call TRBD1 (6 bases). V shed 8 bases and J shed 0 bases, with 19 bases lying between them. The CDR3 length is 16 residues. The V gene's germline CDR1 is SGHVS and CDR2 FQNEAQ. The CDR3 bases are TGTGCCAGCGAAGCCTGGACAGTCTCATTGAACACTGAAGCTTTCTTT. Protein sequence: CASEAWTVSLNTEAFF.

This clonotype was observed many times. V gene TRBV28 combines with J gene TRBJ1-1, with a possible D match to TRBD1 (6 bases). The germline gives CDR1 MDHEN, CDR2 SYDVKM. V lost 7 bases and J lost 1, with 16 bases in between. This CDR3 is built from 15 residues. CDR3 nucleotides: TGTGCCAGCACCATGCGACAGGCTACGAACACTGAAGCTTTCTTT. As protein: CASTMRQATNTEAFF.

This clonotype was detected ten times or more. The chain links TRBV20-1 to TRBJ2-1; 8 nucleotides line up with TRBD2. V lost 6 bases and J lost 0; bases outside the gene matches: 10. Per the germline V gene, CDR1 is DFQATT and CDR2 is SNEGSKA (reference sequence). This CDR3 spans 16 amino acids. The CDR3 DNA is TGCAGTGCCCCCACTAGCGGCCTCAGCTCCTACAATGAGCAGTTCTTC. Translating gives CSAPTSGLSSYNEQFF.

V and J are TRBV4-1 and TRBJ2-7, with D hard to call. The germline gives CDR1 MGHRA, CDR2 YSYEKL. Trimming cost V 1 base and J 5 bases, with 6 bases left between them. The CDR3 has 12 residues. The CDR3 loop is CASSQGADEQYV. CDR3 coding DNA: TGCGCCAGCAGCCAAGGGGCGGACGAGCAGTACGTC.

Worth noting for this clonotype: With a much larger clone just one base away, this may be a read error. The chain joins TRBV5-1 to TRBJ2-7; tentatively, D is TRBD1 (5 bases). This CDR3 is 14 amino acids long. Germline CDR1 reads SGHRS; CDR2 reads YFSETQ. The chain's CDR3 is CASSFGRVGDDQYF. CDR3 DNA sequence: TGCGCCAGCAGCTTTGGCAGGGTTGGAGACGATCAGTACTTC.

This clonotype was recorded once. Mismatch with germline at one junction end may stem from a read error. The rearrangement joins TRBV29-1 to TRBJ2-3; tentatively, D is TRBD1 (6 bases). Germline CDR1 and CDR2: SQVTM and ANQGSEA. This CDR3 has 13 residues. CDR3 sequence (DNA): TGCAGTGTTGAAGCGGACAGCAGAGATACGCAGTATTTT. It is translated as CSVEADSRDTQYF.

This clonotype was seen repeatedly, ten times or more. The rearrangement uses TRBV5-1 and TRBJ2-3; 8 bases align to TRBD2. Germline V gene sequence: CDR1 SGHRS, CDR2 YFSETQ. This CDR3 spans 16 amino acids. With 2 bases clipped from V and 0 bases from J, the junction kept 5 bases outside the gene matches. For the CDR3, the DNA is TGCGCCAGCAGCTTCCCTAGCGGGCGGAGCACAGATACGCAGTATTTT. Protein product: CASSFPSGRSTDTQYF.

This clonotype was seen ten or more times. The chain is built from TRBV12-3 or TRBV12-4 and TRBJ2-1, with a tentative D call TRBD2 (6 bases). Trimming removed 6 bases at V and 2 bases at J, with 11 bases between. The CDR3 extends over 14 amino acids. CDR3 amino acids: CASRSGPTYNEQFF. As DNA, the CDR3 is TGTGCCAGCAGGAGCGGGCCCACCTACAATGAGCAGTTCTTC.

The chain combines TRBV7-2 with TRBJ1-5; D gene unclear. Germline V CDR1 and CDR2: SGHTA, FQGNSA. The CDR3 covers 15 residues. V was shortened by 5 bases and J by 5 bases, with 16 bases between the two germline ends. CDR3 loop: CASSLPPRQDQPQHF. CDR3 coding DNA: TGTGCCAGCAGCCTACCCCCCCGCCAAGATCAGCCCCAGCATTTT.

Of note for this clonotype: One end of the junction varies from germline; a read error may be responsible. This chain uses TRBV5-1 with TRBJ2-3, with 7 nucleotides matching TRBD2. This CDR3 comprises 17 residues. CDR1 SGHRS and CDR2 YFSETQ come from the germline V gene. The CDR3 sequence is CASNLAALSGGADTQYF. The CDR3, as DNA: TGCGCCAGCAACTTGGCAGCTCTATCGGGAGGAGCAGATACTCAGTATTTT.

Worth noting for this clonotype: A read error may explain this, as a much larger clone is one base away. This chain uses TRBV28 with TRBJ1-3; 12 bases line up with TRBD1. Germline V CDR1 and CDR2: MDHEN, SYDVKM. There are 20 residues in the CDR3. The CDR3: CANSSRDRGLPSFSGNTIYF. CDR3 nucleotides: TGTGCCAACAGTTCCAGGGACAGGGGGCTCCCATCGTTCTCTGGAAACACCATATATTTT.

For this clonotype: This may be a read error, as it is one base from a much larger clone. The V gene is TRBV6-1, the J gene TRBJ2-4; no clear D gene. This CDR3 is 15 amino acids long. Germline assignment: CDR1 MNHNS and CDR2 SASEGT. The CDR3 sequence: CVSSEVTSTKNIQYF. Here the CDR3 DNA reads TGTGTCAGCAGTGAAGTAACCAGCACCAAAAACATTCAGTACTTC.